The source of this TCR beta chain is a study of blood T cells in healthy people across ages. Then a second PCR, running about 7 to 11 cycles, was carried out with a sample-barcoded 5' primer and a J-beta primer mix. Using its own MiXCR run on the 5' RACE reads, TCRdb lists one record per CDR3 protein. The table shows 1.2 million to 1.5 million distinct CDR3 sequences, with roughly 60% occurring only once. Isolation per sample recovered at least 7 million PBMCs. The sample consisted of blood. The clonotype comes from a man aged 18 to 29 in good health.

The CDR3 here is CASSQGTSTETQYF. In nucleotides, the CDR3 is TGCGCCAGCAGCCAGGGAACTAGCACAGAGACCCAGTACTTC. The chain joins TRBV4-1 to TRBJ2-5; TRBD2 might be the D (6 bases). Trimming pared 3 bases from V and 4 bases from J, leaving 12 bases between. Germline values: CDR1 MGHRA, CDR2 YSYEKL. The CDR3 extends over 14 amino acids.